The text below deals with one T cell receptor beta chain. Its antigen is unidentified. The PCR employed 60 Vbeta primers together with 13 Jbeta primers. Some clones are missing from TCRdb's copy, which holds only in-frame ones; the method was immunoSEQ multiplex PCR. The sample gives over 150,000 clones, 65% to 80% of which show up once; roughly 2.8% is in the top ten. This sample is part of a study of cytomegalovirus exposure and HLA in healthy donors. Study findings and constraints: Trimming of TCR beta V- and J-genes showed a link, identified in a later analysis, to a missense DCLRE1C variant. For presence/absence analyses, sequencing depth was assumed to be roughly uniform across donors. Some highly shared sequence variants likely arose as a pipeline artifact. Previously analyzed data showed that most TCR beta V segments were productive at a frequency of about 90% or about 30%.

Per germline, CDR1 SGHRS and CDR2 YFSETQ. This CDR3 region has 15 residues. Trimming took 0 bases from V and 8 from J, leaving 15 bases between them. Material: PBMCs. The sequence derives from a man younger than 35 in good health and CMV-seronegative. The chain employs TRBV5-1 and TRBJ1-5; D gene unclear. CDR3: CASSLAGRTSEPQHF. CDR3 DNA: TGCGCCAGCAGCTTGGCAGGCAGGACTTCGGAGCCCCAGCATTTT.